The 17 T cell receptor beta chains below come from one sample, sequenced in a study of graft-versus-host responses after intestinal transplantation. No antigen is known for these receptors. TCRdb's table, derived via immunoSEQ multiplex PCR, lists solely in-frame clones and lacks some. The sample has 85,000 to 110,000 clones, approximately 94% seen once; the top ten hold roughly 1.2%. Sequenced material: unstimulated CD8+ T cells sorted from spleen or lymph node cells, taken before intestinal transplant. The origin of the receptors is a human donor who received an intestinal transplant.

The chain recombines TRBV29-1 with TRBJ1-4; the D is unclear. V was trimmed by 0 bases and J by 13 bases, leaving 15 bases between them. Germline-derived CDR1 and CDR2 are SQVTM and ANQGSEA. The CDR3 loop spans 13 amino acids. CDR3 nucleotides: TGCAGCGTTGAAGATCTGGAGGGCAGGAGACTGTTTTTT. It translates to CSVEDLEGRRLFF.

The chain joins TRBV7-8 to TRBJ1-5; D is possibly TRBD1 (5 bases). Germline values: CDR1 SGHVS, CDR2 FQNEAQ. CDR3 length: 15 amino acids. V gave up 5 bases and J gave up 5 bases, with 16 bases separating them. The CDR3 DNA follows: TGTGCCAGCAGCATCGTACGACAGCCCGATCAGCCCCAGCATTTT. It specifies CASSIVRQPDQPQHF.

The CDR3 loop reads CASSFAVGSMETQYF. The CDR3 region has the DNA TGTGCCAGCAGTTTCGCTGTAGGCTCGATGGAGACCCAGTACTTC. The chain combines TRBV27 with TRBJ2-5; D uncertain. This CDR3 contains 15 residues. Trimming removed 3 bases from V and 5 bases from J, with 16 bases in between. In germline, CDR1 is MNHEY, CDR2 SMNVEV (reference sequence).

The gene calls are TRBV7-9 and TRBJ1-2, with D uncertain. This CDR3 has 14 residues. The V end was cut by 2 bases, the J end by 8 bases, with 15 bases between. Germline assignment: CDR1 SEHNR and CDR2 FQNEAQ (reference sequence). The CDR3 loop reads CASSLIAPGRGYTF. CDR3 nucleotides: TGTGCCAGCAGCTTAATTGCCCCCGGGAGGGGCTACACCTTC.

The chain couples TRBV19 to TRBJ1-1; 7 bases agree with TRBD1. This CDR3 has 13 residues. V lost 8 bases, J lost 4 bases, and 7 bases stayed unmatched. The V gene's germline CDR1 is LNHDA and CDR2 SQIVND (reference sequence). The CDR3 nucleotides read TGTGCCAGTTGGACAGGTGGAATCACTGAAGCTTTCTTT. Residues: CASWTGGITEAFF.

This clone was counted between two and nine times. This chain connects TRBV5-6 to TRBJ2-1, with D unresolved. V shed 2 bases and J shed 0 bases, with 9 bases lying between them. The CDR3 sequence is 15 residues long. Germline loops: CDR1 SGHDT, CDR2 YYEEEE. The chain's CDR3 is CASSLVAPSYNEQFF. CDR3 DNA: TGTGCCAGCAGCTTAGTGGCCCCCTCCTACAATGAGCAGTTCTTC.

This clone was detected only once. The chain links TRBV9 to TRBJ2-2, with 9 bases lining up with TRBD1. The CDR3 sequence is 16 residues long. The ends lost 2 bases at V and 3 bases at J; junction bases unmatched: 5. CDR1 and CDR2 from the germline V gene are SGDLS and YYNGEE. The CDR3 reads CASSVYRGLDTGELFF. CDR3 bases: TGTGCCAGCAGCGTTTACAGGGGGCTGGACACCGGGGAGCTGTTTTTT.

This clone appeared once. J is TRBJ1-1 and V is TRBV6-1; no reliable D call. Germline CDR1 reads MNHNS; CDR2 reads SASEGT. The CDR3 loop spans 15 amino acids. Deletions cut 3 bases from V and 1 base from J, with 12 bases between. The CDR3 sequence is CASSEWAASNTEAFF. CDR3 in DNA: TGTGCCAGCAGTGAGTGGGCCGCCTCGAACACTGAAGCTTTCTTT.

The chain is built from TRBV7-9 and TRBJ2-1; no definite D call. The CDR3 runs 14 residues. V was pared by 7 bases and J by 5 bases, with 15 bases between. Germline V CDR1 and CDR2: SEHNR, FQNEAQ (reference sequence). The CDR3 loop is CASTRVSWDNEQFF. The CDR3 DNA reads TGTGCCAGCACCCGGGTCTCGTGGGACAATGAGCAGTTCTTC.

The rearrangement uses TRBV11-1 and TRBJ2-1; D ambiguous. V lost 5 bases and J 0 bases, leaving 17 bases between the germline ends. The CDR3 is 17 amino acids. CDR1 SGHAT and CDR2 FQDESV come from the germline V gene (reference sequence). The CDR3 spells CASSPPRVSRSYNEQFF. For the CDR3, the DNA is TGTGCCAGCAGCCCCCCCCGGGTGTCCCGCTCCTACAATGAGCAGTTCTTC.

This clone was seen only once. The chain combines TRBV6-5 with TRBJ1-5, with 8 bases aligning to TRBD1. V lost 2 bases, J lost 6 bases, and 6 bases stayed unmatched. The CDR3 is made up of 15 amino acids. The germline V gene has CDR1 MNHEY and CDR2 SVGAGI. CDR3 sequence: CASSYLGQGGQPQHF. CDR3 bases: TGTGCCAGCAGTTACCTAGGACAGGGAGGTCAGCCCCAGCATTTT.

The V and J genes are TRBV7-9 and TRBJ2-7; perhaps TRBD1 as D (5 bases). Germline-derived CDR1 and CDR2 are SEHNR and FQNEAQ (reference sequence). V was shortened by 1 base and J by 9 bases, with 10 bases between the two germline ends. This CDR3 has 12 amino acids. The CDR3 nucleotides read TGTGCCAGCAGCTTAGGGGGAACAGGGCAGTACTTC. This sequence encodes CASSLGGTGQYF.

The V and J genes are TRBV10-2 and TRBJ2-1; TRBD2 agrees at 9 bases. The CDR3 has 12 residues. The junction had 12 bases not matched to a gene; V was cut back by 8 bases and J by 16 bases. The germline V gene encodes CDR1 WSHSY and CDR2 SAAADI. The DNA of the CDR3 is TGCGCCAGCCGCGGGGTGGTAGCGGGGGATTTCTTC. The encoded protein is CASRGVVAGDFF.

Concerning this clone itself: This CDR3 is also generated by other DNA sequences in the sample. The chain joins TRBV4-1 to TRBJ2-2, with 14 positions matching TRBD2. Germline V gene lookup returns CDR1 MGHRA and CDR2 YSYEKL. This CDR3 has 19 amino acids. The ends lost 3 bases at V and 5 bases at J; junction bases unmatched: 11. The CDR3 protein is CASSQGTGTSGGWTGELFF. CDR3 coding DNA: TGCGCCAGCAGCCAGGGGACCGGGACTAGCGGGGGTTGGACCGGGGAGCTGTTTTTT.

The V gene is TRBV5-4, the J gene TRBJ1-1; 7 positions match TRBD1. V was clipped by 5 bases and J by 1 base; unmatched bases: 5. The germline V gene has CDR1 SGHNT and CDR2 YYREEE (reference sequence). The CDR3 loop spans 14 amino acids. This chain's CDR3 is CASSGQGGNTEAFF. The CDR3 DNA reads as TGTGCCAGCAGTGGTCAGGGGGGGAACACTGAAGCTTTCTTT.

The chain combines TRBV5-3 with TRBJ2-7; 8 nucleotides agree with TRBD2. TRBV5-3 is noted as an ORF with a role that remains uncertain. This CDR3 has 16 residues. V shed 1 base, J shed 2 bases, and the junction held 8 bases outside the gene matches. The CDR3 DNA follows: TGTGCCAGAAGCTTGAGGCGGGGGGCCCTAACCTACGAGCAGTACTTC. Residues: CARSLRRGALTYEQYF.

The chain employs TRBV2 and TRBJ1-5; TRBD1 might be the D (6 bases). V lost 7 bases to trimming and J lost 7 bases, with 20 bases between them. The CDR3 extends over 15 amino acids. Germline CDR1 is SNHLY and CDR2 is FYNNEI. The CDR3 DNA follows: TGTGCCAGCACCCAAAGGCGGGACAAGTACCAGCCCCAGCATTTT. It is translated as CASTQRRDKYQPQHF.